This T cell receptor (beta chain) was observed in a study of OX40 agonist ivuxolimab in advanced cancers. As for the study in general: Dosing consisted of intravenous ivuxolimab at 0.01 to 10 mg/kg every 2 weeks.

The repertoire was sequenced with immunoSEQ multiplex PCR; TCRdb's copy has only in-frame clones and lacks some. The profile shows about 31,000 clones, around 87% of them singletons. General study findings and limits: There were, on average, more expanded clones in CD8+ T cells than in CD4+.

About this clone: Its antigen is currently unknown.

V was shortened by 6 bases and J by 9 bases, with 16 bases between the two germline ends. CDR3 length: 13 amino acids. The V gene's germline CDR1 is SGHTS and CDR2 YDEGEE. Blood specimens came from baseline, cycle 4 day 1, and cycle 7 day 1. This rearrangement joins TRBV5-8 to TRBJ2-4; tentative D call: TRBD2 (5 bases). The source was CD4+ or CD8+ T cells sorted from blood, collected in a trial of the OX40 agonist ivuxolimab. This TCR was recovered from an adult with an advanced solid tumor such as melanoma, head and neck, liver or kidney cancer. The CDR3 region is CASILLGIGIQYF. CDR3 DNA sequence: TGTGCCAGCATCCTACTAGGGATTGGCATTCAGTACTTC.